The T cell receptor (beta chain) under discussion was sequenced for a study of shared clonotypes between healthy human individuals. Across the study: Those who served as donors were a couple of women and a few men between the ages of 18 and 49.

Study results and limitations: Generally, naive subsets (rather than memory subsets) showed larger estimated richness. When naive CD4 clonotypes were compared across a few donors, 4% to 6.5% were shared.

As to this clone: Antigen: not known.

Methods used by the authors: Junction-only immunoSEQ sequences carried no quality scores, so filtering differed. Repertoires were generated with immunoSEQ multiplex PCR, while TCRdb's copy carries only in-frame clones and drops some. That table furnishes V, J and clone size, whereas the DNA furnished D and trimming. In the table there are 2.3 million or so clones, 93% of which are singletons. Trimming removed 4 bases at V and 8 bases at J, with 19 bases between. The CDR3 spans 15 residues. The germline V gene has CDR1 SGDLS and CDR2 YYNGEE. The sample taken for sequencing was naive CD4+ T cells from PBMCs. Subset given: CD45RA+ positively selected. The receptor was derived from a young man in good health. Some clones in this sample may be carry-over from other donors' samples. This chain uses TRBV9 with TRBJ2-1; no firm D call. The CDR3 coding sequence is TGTGCCAGCAGCTCTAGAGGTGAGCCCCGCGATGAGCAGTTCTTC. Translation gives CASSSRGEPRDEQFF.